This T cell receptor (beta chain) stems from a study of blood T cell repertoires in COVID-19 (dated by TCRdb to 2019 to 2021). Looking at the study overall: Samples covering the acute and convalescent phases of COVID-19 were provided by collaborators in the United States, Italy and Spain. The material from the prospective study consisted of cDNA or gDNA derived from T cells, B-cell-depleted T cells, or PBMCs. The dataset comprised deeply sampled blood TCRbeta repertoires from subjects exposed to, actively infected with, or recovered from COVID-19. A freely available public database, intended as a resource for researchers studying the immune response to SARS-CoV-2, is where the repertoires were released. The samples were drawn from two sources: the first 160 participants of the ongoing ImmuneRACE study, and 950 to 1,500 subjects contributed by 6 global collaborators. A de-identified subject ID, COVID-19 status, age in years and sex were almost always included in the sample metadata. Where HLA class I and class II types were available, the types were taken from metadata supplied by the sample provider, not from assay-based typing.

The paper's findings and limits, for the study overall: The amount of clinical and demographic metadata varied by source and participant and was provided uncurated.

Collaborating institutions collected whole blood in K2EDTA tubes following their own protocols. For TCRbeta analysis, collaborator samples were shipped as frozen whole blood, as isolated PBMCs, or as DNA extracted from either sample type. Regarding this clone: It has no known antigen specificity. Within one base of it there is no much larger clone, and no base qualities were kept.

Looking up the germline V gene yields CDR1 MNHEY and CDR2 SVGAGI. The V end loses 5 bases and the J end loses 2 bases, and a stretch of 13 bases separates them. The CDR3, cysteine through phenylalanine, is 15 amino acids long. Only the CDR3 DNA is retained, 45 bases long and in frame from the first base. TCRbeta CDR3 regions were amplified from genomic DNA by means of the immunoSEQ Assay, a bias-controlled multiplex PCR. In the original analysis: The number of nucleated cells in each sample was estimated from the amplification of reference gene primers within the assay. To quantify the absolute abundance of each unique TCRbeta CDR3 rearrangement, sequence reads were collapsed and filtered. For each sample, productive Simpson clonality was calculated by taking the square root of Simpson's diversity index across productive rearrangements. TCRdb carries this immuneACCESS record with in-frame sequences only. Its versions omit some clonotypes, under half of them owing to an unresolved V gene in the studies checked, with the rest unexplained. The V and J calls and clone size are taken from that table; D and trimming were inferred from the DNA. The sample records roughly 87,000 clones, roughly 78% of which are singletons. The top ten hold over 13% of the sample.

The clonotype comes from a woman older than 75 with acute or convalescent COVID-19. The sample comprised peripheral blood. The chain is assembled from TRBV6-5 and TRBJ1-5, with the D segment identity uncertain. CDR3 protein: CASSPQPGGNQPQHF. The nucleotide sequence is given as TGTGCCAGCAGTCCCCAGCCCGGAGGCAATCAGCCCCAGCATTTT.